This entry lists 10 T cell receptor beta chains sequenced from one sample in a study of regulatory T cells in long-lasting Graves disease. Time point in this sample: newly diagnosed GD, antithyroid drugs for less than 3 months. PBMC-derived RNA was used for the TCR library. iRepertoire HTBI primers and Arm-PCR of CDR3 regions built TCR beta libraries. One entry per CDR3 protein, called by TCRdb with MiXCR from the multiplex PCR reads. Altogether roughly 560,000 distinct CDR3 sequences are present, 16% being singletons, with the ten largest covering around 25%. These same data were also listed under a study on T cells in Graves' hyperthyroidism and ophthalmopathy.

Here the sequenced sample was peripheral blood mononuclear cells (PBMCs), taken at new diagnosis, from a patient treated with antithyroid drugs. All receptors come from a woman aged 35-65 years with Graves disease.

This clonotype has only a few counts. The chain couples TRBV25-1 to TRBJ2-7; TRBD2 matches 8 bases. Germline CDR1 is MGHDK and CDR2 is SYGVNS. The CDR3 contains 16 residues. After removal of 5 bases from V and 0 bases from J, the junction contained 9 bases not matched to a gene. This CDR3 reads CASSTPNSGVSYEQYF. In nucleotides, the CDR3 is TGTGCCAGCAGTACCCCTAATAGCGGGGTCTCCTACGAGCAGTACTTC.

The V call is TRBV19, the J call TRBJ2-7, with unresolved D. Germline V gene data show CDR1 as LNHDA and CDR2 as SQIVND (reference sequence). Between the trimmed V and J ends, which lost 1 base and 5 bases, there was a span of 12 bases. There are 14 residues in the CDR3. The CDR3 sequence: CASSIAGLRDEQYF. The CDR3 coding sequence is TGTGCCAGTAGTATAGCCGGGCTTCGGGACGAGCAGTACTTC.

This clonotype was found many times. V gene TRBV27 combines with J gene TRBJ2-7; a possible D gene is TRBD2 (5 bases). Germline V gives CDR1 MNHEY, CDR2 SMNVEV (reference sequence). Trimming took off 5 bases at V and 5 bases at J, with 13 bases between the two ends. This CDR3 is built from 13 residues. CDR3: CASSTQEVNEQYF. CDR3 bases: TGTGCCAGCAGTACCCAGGAGGTGAACGAGCAGTACTTC.

The J gene is TRBJ1-6, the V gene TRBV10-2; TRBD1 aligns across 7 bases. V was pared by 6 bases and J by 6 bases, with 11 bases of the junction left unmatched. Germline V gene lookup returns CDR1 WSHSY and CDR2 SAAADI. This CDR3 has 16 amino acids. CDR3 DNA sequence: TGCGCCAGCAGCACTAATATGGGACAGCTTAATTCACCCCTCCACTTT. It encodes CASSTNMGQLNSPLHF.

This clonotype showed up just a few times. The chain combines TRBV7-9 with TRBJ2-1; 7 bases agree with TRBD2. The CDR3 spans 14 residues. After removal of 5 bases from V and 5 bases from J, the junction contained 6 bases not matched to a gene. Germline CDR1 SEHNR, CDR2 FQNEAQ (reference sequence). The CDR3 is CASSDYTSDNEQFF. The CDR3 DNA sequence: TGTGCCAGCAGCGATTATACTAGCGACAATGAGCAGTTCTTC.

A word on this clonotype: Because it lacks the conserved phenylalanine or tryptophan at the end, this CDR3 is likely a read error. J is TRBJ2-3 and V is TRBV6-1, with D perhaps TRBD2 (7 bases). The CDR3 is 15 residues long. Germline V gene data show CDR1 as MNHNS and CDR2 as SASEGT. V was clipped by 6 bases and J by 7 bases, with 20 bases between them. The CDR3 sequence: CASSQRDGGLHTQYS. The CDR3 DNA follows: TGTGCCAGCAGCCAGCGGGACGGGGGGCTTCATACGCAGTATTCT.

This clonotype came up a few times. The chain links TRBV7-9 to TRBJ2-5; D possibly corresponds to TRBD1 (6 bases). The V end was cut by 5 bases, the J end by 1 base, with 17 bases between. Germline V gene lookup returns CDR1 SEHNR and CDR2 FQNEAQ (reference sequence). The CDR3 extends over 16 amino acids. CDR3 amino acids: CASSIRDTSLQETQYF. Here the CDR3 DNA reads TGTGCCAGCAGCATCCGGGACACCTCCCTCCAAGAGACCCAGTACTTC.

The chain joins TRBV5-5 to TRBJ1-5; D remains ambiguous. Germline CDR1 is SGHKS and CDR2 is YYEKEE (reference sequence). The CDR3 contains 12 residues. Trimming removed 1 base from V and 7 bases from J, with 6 bases in between. The CDR3 DNA sequence: TGTGCCAGCAGCTTGACCCCCCAGCCCCAGCATTTT. Its translation: CASSLTPQPQHF.

This clonotype occurred many times. This sequence joins TRBV5-1 and TRBJ2-1; D ambiguous. The CDR3 covers 14 residues. CDR1 and CDR2 (germline): SGHRS, YFSETQ. V was cut by 0 bases and J by 8 bases, with 12 bases left in between. The CDR3, as DNA: TGCGCCAGCAGCTTGGACGGTGCCCGAGATGAGCAGTTCTTC. It is translated as CASSLDGARDEQFF.

The genes are TRBV10-1 and TRBJ1-1, with D possibly matching TRBD1 (5 bases). Trimming shortened V by 0 bases and J by 5 bases, and 13 bases separated the two germline ends. The CDR3 is made up of 15 amino acids. Germline CDR1 WNHNN, CDR2 SYGVQD (reference sequence). The CDR3 sequence: CASSESEGLRTEAFF. In nucleotides, the CDR3 is TGCGCCAGCAGTGAGTCTGAGGGGCTGCGGACTGAAGCTTTCTTT.